The clone carrying this T cell receptor (beta chain) appeared a few times. The record originates from a study of blood T cell repertoires in COVID-19. This CDR3 is built from 12 residues. Germline loops: CDR1 SGHDT, CDR2 YYEEEE. The V segment lost 2 bases and the J segment 5 bases; nucleotides outside the gene matches: 0. The assay was immunoSEQ multiplex PCR, and TCRdb's table has in-frame clones only and misses some. This table holds approximately 230,000 clones, roughly 80% found once. The source of this sequence is a man older than 75 with acute or convalescent COVID-19. Material: peripheral blood. This chain links TRBV5-6 with TRBJ1-1, with TRBD1 identical over 7 bases. This chain's CDR3 is CASSFRGTEAFF. CDR3 bases: TGTGCCAGCAGCTTCAGGGGGACTGAAGCTTTCTTT. Full variable domain (missing parts from reference TRBV5-6 and TRBJ1-1): DAGVTQSPTHLIKTRGQQVTLRCSPKSGHDTVSWYQQALGQGPQFIFQYYEEEERQRGNFPDRFSGHQFPNYSSELNVNALLLGDSALYLCASSFRGTEAFFGQGTRLTVV.